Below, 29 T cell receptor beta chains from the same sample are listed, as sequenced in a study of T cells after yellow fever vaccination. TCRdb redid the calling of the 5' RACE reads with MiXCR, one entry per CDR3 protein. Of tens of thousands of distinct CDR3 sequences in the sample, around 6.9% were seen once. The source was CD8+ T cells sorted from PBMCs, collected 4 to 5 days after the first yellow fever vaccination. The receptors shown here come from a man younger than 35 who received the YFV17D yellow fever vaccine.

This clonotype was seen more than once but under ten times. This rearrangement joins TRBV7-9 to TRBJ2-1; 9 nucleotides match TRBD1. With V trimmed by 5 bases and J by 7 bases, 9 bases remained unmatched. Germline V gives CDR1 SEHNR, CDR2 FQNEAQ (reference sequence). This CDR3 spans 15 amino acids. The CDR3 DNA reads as TGTGCCAGCAGCCCAGGGGGGACAGGGCCAAATGAGCAGTTCTTC. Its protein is CASSPGGTGPNEQFF. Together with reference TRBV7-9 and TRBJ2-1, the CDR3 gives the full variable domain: DTGVSQNPRHKITKRGQNVTFRCDPISEHNRLYWYRQTLGQGPEFLTYFQNEAQLEKSRLLSDRFSAERPKGSFSTLEIQRTEQGDSAMYLCASSPGGTGPNEQFFGPGTRLTVL.

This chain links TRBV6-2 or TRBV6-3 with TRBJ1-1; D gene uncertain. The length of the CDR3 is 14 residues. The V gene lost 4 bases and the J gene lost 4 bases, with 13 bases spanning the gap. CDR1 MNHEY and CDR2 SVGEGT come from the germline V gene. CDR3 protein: CASSFAGEGTEAFF. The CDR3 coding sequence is TGTGCCAGCAGTTTTGCAGGCGAAGGCACTGAAGCTTTCTTT.

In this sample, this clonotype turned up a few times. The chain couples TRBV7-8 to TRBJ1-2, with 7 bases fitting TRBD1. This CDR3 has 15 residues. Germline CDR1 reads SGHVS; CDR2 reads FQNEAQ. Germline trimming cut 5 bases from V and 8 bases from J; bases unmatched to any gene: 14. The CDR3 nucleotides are TGTGCCAGCAGCACCGGGACAGAGATCTATGGCGGCTACACCTTC. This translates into CASSTGTEIYGGYTF. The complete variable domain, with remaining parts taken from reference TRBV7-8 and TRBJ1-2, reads GAGVSQSPRYKVAKRGQDVALRCDPISGHVSLFWYQQALGQGPEFLTYFQNEAQLDKSGLPSDRFFAERPEGSVSTLKIQRTQQEDSAVYLCASSTGTEIYGGYTFGSGTRLTVV.

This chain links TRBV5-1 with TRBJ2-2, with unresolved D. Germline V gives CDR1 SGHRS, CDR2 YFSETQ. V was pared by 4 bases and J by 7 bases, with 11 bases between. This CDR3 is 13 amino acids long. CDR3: CASSLGIIGELFF. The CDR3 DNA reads TGCGCCAGCAGCCTGGGAATAATCGGGGAGCTGTTTTTT.

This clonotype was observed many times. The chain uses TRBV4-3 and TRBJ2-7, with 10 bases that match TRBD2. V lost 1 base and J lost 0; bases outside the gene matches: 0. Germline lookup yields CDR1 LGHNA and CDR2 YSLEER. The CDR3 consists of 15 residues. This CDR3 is CASSQVAGGSYEQYF. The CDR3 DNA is TGCGCCAGCAGCCAAGTAGCGGGGGGCTCCTACGAGCAGTACTTC.

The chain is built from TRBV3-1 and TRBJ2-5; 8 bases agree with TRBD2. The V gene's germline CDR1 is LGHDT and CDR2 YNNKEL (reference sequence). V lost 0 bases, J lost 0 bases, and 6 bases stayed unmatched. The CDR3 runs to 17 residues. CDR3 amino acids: CASSQDPSGGHQETQYF. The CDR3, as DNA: TGTGCCAGCAGCCAAGATCCAAGCGGGGGCCACCAAGAGACCCAGTACTTC.

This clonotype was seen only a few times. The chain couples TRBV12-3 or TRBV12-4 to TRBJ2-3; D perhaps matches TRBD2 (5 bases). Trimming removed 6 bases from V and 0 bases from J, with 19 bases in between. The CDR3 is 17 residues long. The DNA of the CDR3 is TGTGCCAGCAGGGCCGAGATAGGGCTAGCTAGCACAGATACGCAGTATTTT. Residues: CASRAEIGLASTDTQYF.

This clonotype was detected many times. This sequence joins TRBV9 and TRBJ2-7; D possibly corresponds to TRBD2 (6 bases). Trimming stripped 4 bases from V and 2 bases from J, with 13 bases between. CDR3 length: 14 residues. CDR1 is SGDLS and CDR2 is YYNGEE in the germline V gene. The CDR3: CASSPGSGPYEQYV. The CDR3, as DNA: TGTGCCAGCAGCCCCGGTAGCGGACCCTACGAGCAGTACGTC.

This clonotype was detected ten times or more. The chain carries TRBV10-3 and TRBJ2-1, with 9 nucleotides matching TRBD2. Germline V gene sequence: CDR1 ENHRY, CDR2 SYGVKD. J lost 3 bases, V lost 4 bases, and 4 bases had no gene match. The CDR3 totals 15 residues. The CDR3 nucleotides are TGTGCCATCAGTGCGCAGCGGGGGGACTACAATGAGCAGTTCTTC. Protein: CAISAQRGDYNEQFF.

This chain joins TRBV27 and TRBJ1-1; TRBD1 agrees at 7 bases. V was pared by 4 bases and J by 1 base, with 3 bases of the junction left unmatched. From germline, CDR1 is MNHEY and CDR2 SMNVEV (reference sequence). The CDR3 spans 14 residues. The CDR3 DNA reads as TGTGCCAGCAGTTCCCGGGACAGGAACACTGAAGCTTTCTTT. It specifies CASSSRDRNTEAFF.

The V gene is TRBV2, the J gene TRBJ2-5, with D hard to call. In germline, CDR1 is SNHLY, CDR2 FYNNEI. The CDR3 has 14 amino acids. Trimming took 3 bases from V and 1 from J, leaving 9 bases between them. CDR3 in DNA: TGTGCCAGCAGTGACAACAGAGCCCAAGAGACCCAGTACTTC. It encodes CASSDNRAQETQYF.

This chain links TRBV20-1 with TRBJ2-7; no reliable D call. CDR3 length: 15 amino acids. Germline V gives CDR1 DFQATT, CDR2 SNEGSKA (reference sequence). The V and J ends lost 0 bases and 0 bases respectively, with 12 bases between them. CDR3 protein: CSARDPASSSYEQYF. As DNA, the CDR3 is TGCAGTGCTAGAGATCCGGCCAGTAGCTCCTACGAGCAGTACTTC.

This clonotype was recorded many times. The CDR3 protein is CASRRDTGELFF. The CDR3 DNA reads TGTGCCAGCAGACGAGACACCGGGGAGCTGTTTTTT. This chain uses TRBV6-5 with TRBJ2-2; D is ambiguous. The germline CDR1 and CDR2 sequences are MNHEY and SVGAGI. V was shortened by 6 bases and J by 3 bases, with 5 bases between the two germline ends. This CDR3 is built from 12 residues.

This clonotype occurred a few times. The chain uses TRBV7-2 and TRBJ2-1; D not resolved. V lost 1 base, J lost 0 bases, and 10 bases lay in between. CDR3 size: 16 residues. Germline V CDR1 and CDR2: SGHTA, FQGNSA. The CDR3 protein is CASSLGDTSSYNEQFF. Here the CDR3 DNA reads TGTGCCAGCAGCTTAGGCGACACGAGCTCCTACAATGAGCAGTTCTTC.

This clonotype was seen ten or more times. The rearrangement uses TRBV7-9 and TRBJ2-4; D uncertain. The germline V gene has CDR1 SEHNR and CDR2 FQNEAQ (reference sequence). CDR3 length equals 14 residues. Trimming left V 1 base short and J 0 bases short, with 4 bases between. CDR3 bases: TGTGCCAGCAGCTTAGGACAAGCCAAAAACATTCAGTACTTC. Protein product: CASSLGQAKNIQYF.

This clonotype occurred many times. The CDR3 protein is CASSPLLGGTQYF. In DNA, the CDR3 is TGTGCCAGCAGTCCCCTTCTGGGGGGGACCCAGTACTTC. The J gene is TRBJ2-5, the V gene TRBV27, with D perhaps matching TRBD2 (6 bases). Germline lookup yields CDR1 MNHEY and CDR2 SMNVEV (reference sequence). Trimming pared 5 bases from V and 7 bases from J, leaving 14 bases between. The CDR3 totals 13 residues.

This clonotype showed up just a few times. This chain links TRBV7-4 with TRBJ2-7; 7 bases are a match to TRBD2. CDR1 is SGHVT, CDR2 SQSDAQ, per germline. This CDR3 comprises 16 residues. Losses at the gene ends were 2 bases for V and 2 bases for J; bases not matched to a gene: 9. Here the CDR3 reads CASSLSVRGSPYEQYV. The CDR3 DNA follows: TGTGCCAGCAGCTTATCGGTGCGGGGGTCTCCCTACGAGCAGTACGTC.

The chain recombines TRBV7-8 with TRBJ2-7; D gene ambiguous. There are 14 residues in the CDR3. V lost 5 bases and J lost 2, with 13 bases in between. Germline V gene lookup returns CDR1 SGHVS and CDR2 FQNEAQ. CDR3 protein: CASSPHIGTYEQYV. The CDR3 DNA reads TGTGCCAGCAGCCCTCACATAGGGACCTACGAGCAGTACGTC.

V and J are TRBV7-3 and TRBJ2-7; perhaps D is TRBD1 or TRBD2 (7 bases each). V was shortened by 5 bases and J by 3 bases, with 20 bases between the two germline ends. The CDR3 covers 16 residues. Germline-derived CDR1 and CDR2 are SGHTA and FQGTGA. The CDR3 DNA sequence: TGTGCCAGCAGCCCCGACGGCTCAGGGGGGGGCTACGAGCAGTACTTC. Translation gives CASSPDGSGGGYEQYF. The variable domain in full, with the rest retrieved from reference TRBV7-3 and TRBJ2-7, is GAGVSQTPSNKVTEKGKYVELRCDPISGHTALYWYRQSLGQGPEFLIYFQGTGAADDSGLPNDRFFAVRPEGSVSTLKIQRTERGDSAVYLCASSPDGSGGGYEQYFGPGTRLTVT.

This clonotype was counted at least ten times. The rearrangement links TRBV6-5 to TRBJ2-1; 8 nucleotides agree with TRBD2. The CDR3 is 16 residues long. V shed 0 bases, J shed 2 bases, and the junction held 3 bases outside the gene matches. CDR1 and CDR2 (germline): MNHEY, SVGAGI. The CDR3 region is CASSYSPGGAYNEQFF. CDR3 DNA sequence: TGTGCCAGCAGTTACTCGCCCGGGGGGGCCTACAATGAGCAGTTCTTC.

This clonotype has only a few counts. Written as DNA, the CDR3 is TGTGCCAGCAGCTTGGGGGCAGGGGGGGCGAGAGATACGCAGTATTTT. It encodes CASSLGAGGARDTQYF. The chain uses TRBV7-6 and TRBJ2-3; perhaps D is TRBD1 or TRBD2 (7 bases each). V was pared by 3 bases and J by 5 bases, with 18 bases between. The CDR3 totals 16 residues. CDR1 and CDR2 (germline): SGHVS, FNYEAQ.

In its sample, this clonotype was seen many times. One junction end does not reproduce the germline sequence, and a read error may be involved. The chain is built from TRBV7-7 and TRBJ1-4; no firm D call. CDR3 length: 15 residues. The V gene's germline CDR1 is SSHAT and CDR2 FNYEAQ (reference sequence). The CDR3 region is CASSLSGATNEKLFF. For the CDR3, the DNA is TGTGCTAGCAGCTTGTCAGGCGCAACTAATGAAAAACTGTTTTTT.

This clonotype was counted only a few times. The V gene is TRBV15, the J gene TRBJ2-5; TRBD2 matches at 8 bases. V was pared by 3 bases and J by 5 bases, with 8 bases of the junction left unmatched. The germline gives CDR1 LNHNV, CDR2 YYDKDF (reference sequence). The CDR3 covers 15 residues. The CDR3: CATSRPGGGPETQYF. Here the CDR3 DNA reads TGTGCCACCAGCAGGCCCGGGGGGGGGCCGGAGACCCAGTACTTC. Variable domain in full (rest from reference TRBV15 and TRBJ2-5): DAMVIQNPRYQVTQFGKPVTLSCSQTLNHNVMYWYQQKSSQAPKLLFHYYDKDFNNEADTPDNFQSRRPNTSFCFLDIRSPGLGDTAMYLCATSRPGGGPETQYFGPGTRLLVL.

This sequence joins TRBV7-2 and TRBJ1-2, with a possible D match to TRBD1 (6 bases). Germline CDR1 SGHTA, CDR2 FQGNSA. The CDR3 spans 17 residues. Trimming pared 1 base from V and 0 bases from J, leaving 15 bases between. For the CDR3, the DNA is TGTGCCAGCAGCTTAGGGATAGGGGGACTAGCTAACTATGGCTACACCTTC. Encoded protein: CASSLGIGGLANYGYTF. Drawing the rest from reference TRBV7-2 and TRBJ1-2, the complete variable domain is GAGVSQSPSNKVTEKGKDVELRCDPISGHTALYWYRQSLGQGLEFLIYFQGNSAPDKSGLPSDRFSAERTGGSVSTLTIQRTQQEDSAVYLCASSLGIGGLANYGYTFGSGTRLTVV.

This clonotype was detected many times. CDR3 bases: TGCAGCTACTTCCAGGGCGAAGAGACCCAGTACTTC. It encodes CSYFQGEETQYF. V gene TRBV29-1 combines with J gene TRBJ2-5, with D possibly being TRBD1 (5 bases). From germline, CDR1 is SQVTM and CDR2 ANQGSEA. The V end was cut by 8 bases, the J end by 3 bases, with 13 bases between. The CDR3 has 12 residues.

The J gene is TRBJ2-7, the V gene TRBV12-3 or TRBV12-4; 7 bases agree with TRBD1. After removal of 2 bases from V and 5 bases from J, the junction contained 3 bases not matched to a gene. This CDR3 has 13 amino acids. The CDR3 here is CASSLRQGDEQYF. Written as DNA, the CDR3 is TGTGCCAGCAGTTTAAGGCAGGGGGACGAGCAGTACTTC.

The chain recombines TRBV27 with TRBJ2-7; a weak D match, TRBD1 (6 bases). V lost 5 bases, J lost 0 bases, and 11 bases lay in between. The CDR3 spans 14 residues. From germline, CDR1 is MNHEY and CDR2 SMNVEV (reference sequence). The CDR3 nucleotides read TGTGCCAGCAGTCCCCGGACAGCCTCCTACGAGCAGTACGTC. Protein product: CASSPRTASYEQYV.

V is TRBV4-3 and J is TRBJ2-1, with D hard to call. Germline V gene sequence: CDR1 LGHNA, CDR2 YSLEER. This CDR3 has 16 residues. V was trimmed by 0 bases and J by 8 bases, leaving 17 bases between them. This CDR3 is CASSQEVLGMKHEQFF. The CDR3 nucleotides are TGCGCCAGCAGCCAAGAAGTACTTGGGATGAAGCATGAGCAGTTCTTC.

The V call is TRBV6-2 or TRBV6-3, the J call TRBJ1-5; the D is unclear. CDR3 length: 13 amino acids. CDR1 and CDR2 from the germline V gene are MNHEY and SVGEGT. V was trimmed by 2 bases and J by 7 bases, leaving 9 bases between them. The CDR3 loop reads CASSYRSWQPQHF. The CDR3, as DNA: TGTGCCAGCAGTTACAGGTCCTGGCAGCCCCAGCATTTT.